The entry below describes one TCR beta chain. The entry originates in a study of shared T cell receptors in the human thymus. Generated by immunoSEQ multiplex PCR, the TCRdb table keeps only in-frame clones and is missing some. The sample lists some 760,000 clones, approximately 83% occurring once. V dropped 5 bases and J dropped 1 base, with 20 bases sitting between them. CDR3 length: 16 residues. The germline CDR1 and CDR2 sequences are SQVTM and ANQGSEA. These same data were also listed under a study on human thymus T cells. That paper adds: Healthy Finnish infants undergoing corrective surgery for congenital heart defects were the donors. Thymic samples were excised during corrective heart operations.

This receptor was obtained from a girl under three years old with a congenital heart defect. Source material: thymocytes. The chain has TRBV29-1 and TRBJ1-2, with D hard to call. The CDR3 DNA is TGCAGCGTTAAACCCCGGGGAGGAGGAGTTAACTATGGCTACACCTTC. The encoded protein is CSVKPRGGGVNYGYTF.